The clone carrying this TCR beta chain has a handful of counts. The antigen is unknown. The sample contains more than one DNA sequence encoding this CDR3. The entry originates in a study of metastatic and nonmetastatic thyroid tumors. About the research overall: Comparison of repertoires was carried out across blood and tumor or nodule tissue from malignant and benign thyroid patients.

CDR1 and CDR2 (germline): MNHNS, SASEGT. Trimming shortened V by 5 bases and J by 7 bases, and 9 bases separated the two germline ends. The CDR3 has 12 amino acids. With MiXCR, TCRdb called clones anew from the PCR reads. The table has 85,000 to 100,000 clones, about an eighth seen once. Overall study findings and caveats: It was reportedly found that TCR beta diversity was significantly higher in malignant thyroid tumors than in benign nodules, a difference seen in both blood and tumor samples.

Thyroid surgery took place with no prior treatment in any patient. What was sequenced was blood. This clonotype was sampled from a female donor with papillary thyroid cancer or a benign thyroid nodule (not recorded which). Some clones in this sample may be carry-over from other donors' samples. The chain uses TRBV6-1 and TRBJ2-1; D gene unclear. CDR3 coding DNA: TGTGCCAGCAGTATGGACCGAAATGAGCAGTTCTTC. Its translation: CASSMDRNEQFF.